Each of the 8 T cell receptor beta chains below was sequenced from the same sample in a study of CD8 T cells in Susac syndrome. RNA amounts of roughly 0.5 to 1 ug underwent reverse transcription with random hexamers. TCRdb recomputed calls from the immunoSEQ multiplex PCR reads with MiXCR, one row per CDR3 protein. The table records 110,000 to 150,000 distinct CDR3 sequences, about 93% of them present only once. What was sequenced was CD8+ T cells from PBMCs. The receptors derive from a human donor in good health.

Only one count was recorded for this clonotype. This sequence joins TRBV29-1 and TRBJ2-1; 7 nucleotides line up with TRBD1. Trimming cost V 1 base and J 6 bases; bases outside gene matches: 9. From germline, CDR1 is SQVTM and CDR2 ANQGSEA. The CDR3 is 15 residues long. Here the CDR3 reads CSVEVSDRISNEQFF. The CDR3 bases are TGCAGCGTTGAAGTTTCGGACAGGATCTCCAATGAGCAGTTCTTC.

This clonotype showed up just once. The gene calls are TRBV20-1 and TRBJ2-7, with D perhaps matching TRBD2 (6 bases). Germline V gene data show CDR1 as DFQATT and CDR2 as SNEGSKA (reference sequence). This CDR3 is built from 18 residues. The germline V and J ends were trimmed by 6 bases and 2 bases, with 29 bases remaining between them. The CDR3 DNA reads TGCAGTGCGGACACCTTTGGGCGGGAAACAATTAAGACCTACGAGCAGTACTTC. Its protein product is CSADTFGRETIKTYEQYF.

The genes are TRBV27 and TRBJ2-5; 12 positions match TRBD2. V lost 6 bases, J lost 4 bases, and 3 bases stayed unmatched. This CDR3 has 14 amino acids. CDR1 and CDR2 from the germline V gene are MNHEY and SMNVEV (reference sequence). CDR3 in amino acids: CASRPGLAGETQYF. The CDR3 DNA is TGTGCCAGCAGACCGGGACTAGCGGGAGAGACCCAGTACTTC.

The chain carries TRBV5-4 and TRBJ2-1; no firm D call. The CDR3 loop spans 14 amino acids. V was cut by 1 base and J by 6 bases, with 11 bases left in between. Germline CDR1 is SGHNT and CDR2 is YYREEE (reference sequence). This chain's CDR3 is CASSLSVTVNEQFF. The DNA of the CDR3 is TGTGCCAGCAGCTTGAGTGTGACGGTCAATGAGCAGTTCTTC.

V gene TRBV3-1 combines with J gene TRBJ1-1, with D possibly matching TRBD1 (5 bases). The CDR3 runs 14 residues. Germline V CDR1 and CDR2: LGHDT, YNNKEL (reference sequence). The ends were cut back, 0 bases at V and 1 base at J, with 6 bases in the middle. The CDR3 DNA follows: TGTGCCAGCAGCCAAGATCAGGGGAACACTGAAGCTTTCTTT. Translating gives CASSQDQGNTEAFF.

The V call is TRBV27, the J call TRBJ1-2; TRBD1 is a possible D gene (5 bases). The CDR3 totals 14 residues. The germline V gene encodes CDR1 MNHEY and CDR2 SMNVEV (reference sequence). Trimming removed 4 bases at V and 6 bases at J, with 15 bases between. As DNA, the CDR3 is TGTGCCAGCAGTTCTGGGTCAGGGTCGGATGGCTACACCTTC. It encodes CASSSGSGSDGYTF.

The J gene is TRBJ2-1, the V gene TRBV14; 9 bases match TRBD2. J was trimmed by 0 bases and V by 2 bases; bases with no gene match: 2. The germline V gene has CDR1 SGHDN and CDR2 FVKESK. The CDR3 loop spans 16 amino acids. This CDR3 reads CASSQYSGSSYNEQFF. The CDR3 bases are TGTGCCAGCAGCCAATATAGCGGGAGCTCCTACAATGAGCAGTTCTTC. Filled out from reference TRBV14 and TRBJ2-1, the complete variable domain reads EAGVTQFPSHSVIEKGQTVTLRCDPISGHDNLYWYRRVMGKEIKFLLHFVKESKQDESGMPNNRFLAERTGGTYSTLKVQPAELEDSGVYFCASSQYSGSSYNEQFFGPGTRLTVL.

The chain couples TRBV7-9 to TRBJ2-1; D is possibly TRBD2 (6 bases). The CDR3 contains 16 residues. Trimming pared 5 bases from V and 5 bases from J, leaving 19 bases between. Germline assignment: CDR1 SEHNR and CDR2 FQNEAQ (reference sequence). CDR3 residues: CASSPAPGTPNNEQFF. The CDR3 nucleotides are TGTGCCAGCAGCCCCGCACCCGGGACTCCTAACAATGAGCAGTTCTTC.